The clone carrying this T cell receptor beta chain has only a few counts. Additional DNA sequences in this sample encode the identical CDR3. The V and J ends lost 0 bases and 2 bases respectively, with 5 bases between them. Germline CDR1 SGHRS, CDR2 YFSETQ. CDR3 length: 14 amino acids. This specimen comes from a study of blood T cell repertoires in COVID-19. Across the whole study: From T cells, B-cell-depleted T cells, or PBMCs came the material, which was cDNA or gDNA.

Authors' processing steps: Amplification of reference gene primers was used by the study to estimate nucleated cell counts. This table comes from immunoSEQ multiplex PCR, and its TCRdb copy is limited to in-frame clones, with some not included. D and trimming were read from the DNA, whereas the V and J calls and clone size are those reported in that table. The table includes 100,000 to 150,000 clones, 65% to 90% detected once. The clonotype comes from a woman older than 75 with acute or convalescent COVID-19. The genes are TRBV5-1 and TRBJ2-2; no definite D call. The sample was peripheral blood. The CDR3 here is CASSLGQNTGELFF. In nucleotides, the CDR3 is TGCGCCAGCAGCTTGGGACAAAACACCGGGGAGCTGTTTTTT. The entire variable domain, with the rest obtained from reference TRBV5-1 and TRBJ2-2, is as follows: KAGVTQTPRYLIKTRGQQVTLSCSPISGHRSVSWYQQTPGQGLQFLFEYFSETQRNKGNFPGRFSGRQFSNSRSEMNVSTLELGDSALYLCASSLGQNTGELFFGEGSRLTVL.